This TCR beta chain was retrieved from a study of shared clonotypes between healthy human individuals. Study-wide context: Researchers drew samples from a couple of women and a few men aged 18 to 49. Overall study findings and caveats: In contrast to clonotypes shared by all four donors, non-shared clonotypes had lower generation probabilities.

The donors were all Caucasian adults (living in Nashville, Tennessee). The authors divided CD4+ cells into CD45RA+ naive and CD45RA-negative memory subsets. Sequenced by immunoSEQ multiplex PCR; TCRdb stores in-frame clones only, minus some. The table lists about 1.5 million clones, 95% to 97% of them singletons. Germline CDR1 is SGHDT and CDR2 is YYEEEE. With 1 base removed from V and 1 base from J, the gap between germline ends came to 7 bases. There are 14 residues in the CDR3. To note about this clone: Its specificity is not known.

This sequence was found in a man aged 25 to 40 in good health. The J gene is TRBJ2-3, the V gene TRBV5-6; D remains ambiguous. The material sequenced was naive CD4+ T cells sorted from blood. This sample's subset: CD45RA+ positively selected. CDR3 sequence (DNA): TGTGCCAGCAGCTTGAGGCTGGGCACAGATACGCAGTATTTT. This encodes CASSLRLGTDTQYF. The full variable domain, its missing parts supplied by reference TRBV5-6 and TRBJ2-3, is DAGVTQSPTHLIKTRGQQVTLRCSPKSGHDTVSWYQQALGQGPQFIFQYYEEEERQRGNFPDRFSGHQFPNYSSELNVNALLLGDSALYLCASSLRLGTDTQYFGPGTRLTVL.